This TCR beta chain was profiled in a study of graft-versus-host responses after intestinal transplantation. Study as a whole: All recipients were transplanted with multivisceral, liver-intestinal, or isolated intestinal grafts. Among the recipients, all got anti-thymocyte globulin induction and then tacrolimus and steroids for about 3 years. Study conclusions and caveats: Peak circulating GvH clone levels tracked with early post-transplant HvG declines. GvH clones turned up in recipient marrow; some had shown up first in ileum or blood.

Notes on this clone: Its target is unknown.

This table comes from immunoSEQ multiplex PCR, and its TCRdb copy is limited to in-frame clones, with some not included. The table shows 99,000 or so clones, with around 93% occurring only once. This clonotype was sampled from a human donor who was the organ donor for an intestinal transplant. The source material was unstimulated CD8+ T cells sorted from spleen or lymph node cells, sampled before transplant.

Here the CDR3 reads CASSPSRDRDREKLFF. CDR3 DNA: TGTGCCAGCAGTCCCAGCCGGGACAGGGATCGTGAAAAACTGTTTTTT. The rearrangement uses TRBV28 and TRBJ1-4; TRBD1 matches at 9 bases. Germline trimming cut 5 bases from V and 7 bases from J; bases unmatched to any gene: 11. CDR3 length: 16 residues. Germline assignment: CDR1 MDHEN and CDR2 SYDVKM.